What follows describes a single T cell receptor beta chain. The sample is drawn from a study of blood T cell repertoires in COVID-19. Study background: Specimens from acute and convalescent COVID-19 originated in the United States, Italy and Spain.

In the original analysis: Researchers report that nucleated cell counts were estimated from reference gene primer amplification. The assay was immunoSEQ multiplex PCR, and TCRdb's table has in-frame clones only and misses some. That table gives V, J and clone size, and the DNA gave D and trimming. This sample yields 150,000 or so clones, of which about four fifths are seen a single time; 11% to 15% belongs to the top ten. Germline V gene sequence: CDR1 KGHSH, CDR2 LQKENI. The CDR3 spans 14 residues. Trimming took 3 bases from V and 4 from J, leaving 11 bases between them. This TCR came from a man aged 18 to 29 with active or convalescent COVID-19. This chain uses TRBV18 with TRBJ2-3, with D perhaps TRBD2 (6 bases). The sample comprised peripheral blood. In DNA form, the CDR3 reads TGTGCCAGCTCACCCAATCCGGGGGCAGATACGCAGTATTTT. Protein: CASSPNPGADTQYF.